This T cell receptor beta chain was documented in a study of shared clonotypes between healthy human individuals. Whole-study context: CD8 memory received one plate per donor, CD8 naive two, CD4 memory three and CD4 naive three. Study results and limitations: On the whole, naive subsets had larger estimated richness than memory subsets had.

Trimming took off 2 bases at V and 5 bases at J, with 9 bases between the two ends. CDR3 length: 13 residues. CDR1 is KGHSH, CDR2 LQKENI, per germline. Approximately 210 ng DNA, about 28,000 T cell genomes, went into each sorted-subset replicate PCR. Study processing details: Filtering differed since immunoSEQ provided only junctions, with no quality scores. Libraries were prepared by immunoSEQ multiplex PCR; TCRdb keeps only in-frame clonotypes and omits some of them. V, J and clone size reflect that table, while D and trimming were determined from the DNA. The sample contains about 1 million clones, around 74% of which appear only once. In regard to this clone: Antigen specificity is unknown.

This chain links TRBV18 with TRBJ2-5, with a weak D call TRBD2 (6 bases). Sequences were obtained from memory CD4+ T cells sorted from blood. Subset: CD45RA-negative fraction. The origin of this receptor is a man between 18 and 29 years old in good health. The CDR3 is CASSPSGVETQYF. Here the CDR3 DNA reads TGTGCCAGCTCACCATCGGGGGTGGAGACCCAGTACTTC.